This T cell receptor beta chain was recovered during a study of T cells after yellow fever vaccination (dated by TCRdb to between 2018 and 2020). About the full investigation: Libraries from fractions with low cell numbers were prepared with the SMART-Seq v4 Ultra Low Input RNA kit. Bulk PBMC replicates and cell subsets were isolated from blood drawn at multiple timepoints before and after both primary and secondary immunization. Two healthy male donors, one aged 18 to 30 and one aged 30 to 39 years, were included in the cohort. To track T-cell clones before and after primary and booster YFV17D yellow fever vaccination, bulk TCR alpha and beta repertoires were sequenced longitudinally.

Explained via the paper, the treatment or condition label denotes: live attenuated yellow fever vaccine strain. At each blood-draw timepoint, two biological replicates of bulk PBMCs were obtained. A standard Ficoll-Paque protocol was used to isolate PBMCs from peripheral blood. RNA was extracted with TriZol from bulk PBMCs, CD4 and CD8 fractions, and dextramer-positive and dextramer-negative fractions. This sample was sequenced with an Illumina NovaSeq 6000. TCR cDNA was synthesized by 5'RACE template switching, through which a universal primer site and unique molecular identifiers were introduced. cDNA synthesis was primed from both the TCR alpha and TCR beta constant segments. Libraries were amplified in two PCR steps, with sample barcodes and sequencing adapters added in the second step. Sequencing of the libraries was done on either Illumina HiSeq 2500 (2x100 bp) or NovaSeq (2x150 bp). The authors' pipeline ran thus. MIGEC handled demultiplexing of reads and collapsing into UMI consensus sequences, while MiXCR performed V(D)J alignment. Vaccine-responding clonotypes were defined with edgeR using replicate PBMC samples, requiring FDR below 0.01 and a log2 fold change above 5 up to day 15. Each bulk clonotype received a CD4 or CD8 identity based on whether the sequenced CD4 or CD8 repertoire contained that clonotype at higher abundance. Clones were called with MiXCR by TCRdb after fastp trimmed the public reads at Q25, and only in-frame beta chains were retained. Rows merge per CDR3 protein into single entries with the most common DNA and genes. These V and J calls rely on TCRdb rather than the paper's analysis. The sample table shows about 310,000 distinct CDR3 sequences, and around 3.9% are seen once. The biggest ten clones account for about 20% of the sample.

CDR1 SGDLS and CDR2 YYNGEE were looked up in the germline V gene. The V and J ends are trimmed by 0 bases and 5 bases, leaving 14 bases between them. Spanning cysteine to phenylalanine, the CDR3 consists of 15 amino acids. Only the CDR3 region is kept as DNA, spanning 45 bases read in frame from base 1. Many counts were recorded for this clonotype. Which antigen it targets is not known. It has no much larger one-base neighbor in the sample; base qualities were not kept. General study outcomes and caveats: The study included only two donors, which limits how far the findings can be generalized. Because abundant contaminating clonotypes from the bulk population could be contained in FACS-sorted repertoires, computational filtering was required. A small share of clonotypes occurred in both CD4 and CD8 compartments, likely arising from convergent recombination. The secondary T-cell response was found to be weaker but faster than the primary response, with a peak reached on day 5 rather than on day 15. After the booster, most clones that had expanded after primary vaccination were detected again (approximately 96% of CD4 and around 88% of CD8), suggesting broad maintenance of memory.

Here the chain combines TRBV9 and TRBJ2-5; the D segment could be TRBD1, given 6 matching bases. This sequence originates from a man younger than 35 who received the YFV17D yellow fever vaccine. Sequencing used PBMCs, obtained on the day of the yellow fever booster vaccination. The base sequence is TGTGCCAGCAGCGTAGAGACAGGTCCGGGGGAGACCCAGTACTTC. Its protein is CASSVETGPGETQYF.